The rows below give T cell receptor beta chains drawn from one sample of a study of blood T cell repertoires in COVID-19. Sequencing was performed with immunoSEQ multiplex PCR; in TCRdb, only in-frame clones are kept and a portion is missing. Found here are 450,000 or so clones, about 89% of them singletons; the top ten hold about 1.6%. The source material was peripheral blood. The receptors were gathered from a woman in her thirties or forties with COVID-19, enrolled during active disease. CDR3s leave out the opening cysteine and the closing phenylalanine or tryptophan. Size tells how often a clone was seen (once, few, many) or the class of an expanded clone, and some rows leave it out.

>.|TRBV27
ASSSPGGGYGYT
>.|TRBV28
ASSSYFTPRDSRYYGYT
>.|TRBV4-2
ASSQDPVNQPQH
>.|TRBV10-3
AISEGGFNYGYT
>.|TRBV4-1
ASTLPGQGATEAF
>.|TRBV28
ASSYAGETTDTQY
>.|TRBV28
ASSRQVSNTEAF
>.|TRBV6-1
ASSDAYGYT
>few|TRBV7-3
ASSFPPGEAF
>.|TRBV5-5
ASTWQGTNYGYT
>.|TRBV19
ASQSIGGEADTQY
>.|TRBV21-1
ASSKLCAGSSKISYEQY
>.|TRBV19
ATAGGRGNTIY
>.|TRBV7-9
ASSRPRGSGNTIY
>.|TRBV7-2
ASSLARTGALNTIY
>.|TRBV28
ASSSPPGGGYT
>.|TRBV12-3/TRBV12-4
ASSLKEETQY
>once|TRBV19
ASSVTGTLGFEQY
>.|TRBV7-9
ASSSVEEESGNTIY
>.|TRBV3-1/TRBV3-2
ASSPTRNAYEQY
>.|TRBV6-6
ASTRFGTEAF
>.|TRBV7-8
ASSPGQGTLTHSGNTIY
>.|TRBV15
ATRPGQNSPLH
>few|TRBV4-2
ASSQGQPTNEKLF
>.|TRBV19
ASSIRTSGRAREQY
>.|TRBV19
ASSIDRVQPQH
>.|TRBV9
ASSVEILTSRDTQY
>.|TRBV2
ASFSGGGPRSGNTIY
>.|TRBV28
ASSLTGTGVHSPLH
>.|TRBV5-1
ASSLAGTYEQY
>once|TRBV6-2/TRBV6-3
ASSYRRNQPQH
>.|TRBV7-2
ASSRSAEKLF
>.|TRBV15
ATSISPGLAGGGYEQY
>.|TRBV5-1
ASSLAGQGRGEAF
>.|TRBV7-2
ASRTGIYNEQF
>.|TRBV19
ASSAGLAGWGANVLT
>.|TRBV7-9
ASTTRLNSGNTIY
>.|TRBV11-2
ASSLAASSEQF
>.|TRBV10-3
AISESGRGSDTQY
>.|TRBV19
ASSRGGSNQPQH
>.|TRBV28
GWSSYNEQF
>.|TRBV20-1
SARPGGYT
>.|TRBV9
ASSEKTSGGTDTQY
>.|TRBV9
ASRMTGPNSPLH
>.|TRBV7-9
ASSYPVAPVSGGYT
>.|TRBV7-9
ASSLGENAGELF
>.|TRBV28
ASSLWDSQETQY